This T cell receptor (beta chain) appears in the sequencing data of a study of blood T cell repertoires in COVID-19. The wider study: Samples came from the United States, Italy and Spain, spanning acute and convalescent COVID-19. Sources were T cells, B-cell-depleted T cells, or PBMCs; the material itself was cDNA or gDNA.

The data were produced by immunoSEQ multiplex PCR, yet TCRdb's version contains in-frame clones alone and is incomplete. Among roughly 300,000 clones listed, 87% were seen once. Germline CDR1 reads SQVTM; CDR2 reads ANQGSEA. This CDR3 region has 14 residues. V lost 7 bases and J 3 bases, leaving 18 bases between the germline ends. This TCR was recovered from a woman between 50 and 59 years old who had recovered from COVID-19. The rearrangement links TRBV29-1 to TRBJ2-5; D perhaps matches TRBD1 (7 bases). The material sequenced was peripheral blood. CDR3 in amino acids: CSGARGTAEETQYF. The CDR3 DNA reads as TGCAGCGGCGCGCGCGGGACAGCCGAAGAGACCCAGTACTTC.